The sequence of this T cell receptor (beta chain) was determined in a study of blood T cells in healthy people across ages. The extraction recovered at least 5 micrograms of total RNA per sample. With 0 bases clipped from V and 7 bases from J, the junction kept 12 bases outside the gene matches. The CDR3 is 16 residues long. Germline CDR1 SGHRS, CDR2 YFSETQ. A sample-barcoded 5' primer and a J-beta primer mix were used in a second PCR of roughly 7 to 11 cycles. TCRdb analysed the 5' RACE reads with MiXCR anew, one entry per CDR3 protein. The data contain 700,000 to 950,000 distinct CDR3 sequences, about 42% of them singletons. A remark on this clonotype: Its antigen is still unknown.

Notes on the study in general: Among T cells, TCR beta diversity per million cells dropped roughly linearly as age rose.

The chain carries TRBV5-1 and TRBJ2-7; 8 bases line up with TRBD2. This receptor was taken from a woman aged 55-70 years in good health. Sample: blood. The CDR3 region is CASSLEGGGPYNEQYF. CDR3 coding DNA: TGCGCCAGCAGCTTGGAGGGCGGGGGGCCATACAATGAGCAGTACTTC.